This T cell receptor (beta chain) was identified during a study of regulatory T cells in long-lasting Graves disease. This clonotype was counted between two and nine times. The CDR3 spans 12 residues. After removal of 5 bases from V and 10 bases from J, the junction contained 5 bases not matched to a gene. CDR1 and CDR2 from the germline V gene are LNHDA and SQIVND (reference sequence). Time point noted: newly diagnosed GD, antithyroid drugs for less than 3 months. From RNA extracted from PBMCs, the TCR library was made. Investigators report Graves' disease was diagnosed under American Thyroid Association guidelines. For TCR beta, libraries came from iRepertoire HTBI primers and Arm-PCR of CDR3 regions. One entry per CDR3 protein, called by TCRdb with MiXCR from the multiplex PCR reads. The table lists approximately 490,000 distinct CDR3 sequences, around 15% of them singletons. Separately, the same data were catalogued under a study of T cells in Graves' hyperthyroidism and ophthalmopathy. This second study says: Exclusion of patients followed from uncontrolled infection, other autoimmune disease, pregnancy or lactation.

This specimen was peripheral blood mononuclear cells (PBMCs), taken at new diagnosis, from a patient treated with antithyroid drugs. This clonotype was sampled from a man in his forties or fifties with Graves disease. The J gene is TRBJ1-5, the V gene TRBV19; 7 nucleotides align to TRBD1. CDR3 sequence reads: CASSVGGNPQHF. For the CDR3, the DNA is TGTGCCAGTAGTGTAGGGGGCAACCCCCAGCATTTT.